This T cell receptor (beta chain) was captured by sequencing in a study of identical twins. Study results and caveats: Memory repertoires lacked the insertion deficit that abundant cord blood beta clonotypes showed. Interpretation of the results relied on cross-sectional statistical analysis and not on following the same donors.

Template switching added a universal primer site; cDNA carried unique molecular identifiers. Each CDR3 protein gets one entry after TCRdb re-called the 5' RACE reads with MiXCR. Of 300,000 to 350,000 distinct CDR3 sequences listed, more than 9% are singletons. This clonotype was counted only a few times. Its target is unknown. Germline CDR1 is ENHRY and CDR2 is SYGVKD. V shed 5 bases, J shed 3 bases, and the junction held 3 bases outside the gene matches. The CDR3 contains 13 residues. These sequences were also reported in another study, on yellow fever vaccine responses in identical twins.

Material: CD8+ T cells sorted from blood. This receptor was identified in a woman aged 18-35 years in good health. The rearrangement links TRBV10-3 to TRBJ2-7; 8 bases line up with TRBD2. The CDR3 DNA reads TGTGCCATCAGTAGCGGGGGCGACTACGAGCAGTACTTC. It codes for CAISSGGDYEQYF.